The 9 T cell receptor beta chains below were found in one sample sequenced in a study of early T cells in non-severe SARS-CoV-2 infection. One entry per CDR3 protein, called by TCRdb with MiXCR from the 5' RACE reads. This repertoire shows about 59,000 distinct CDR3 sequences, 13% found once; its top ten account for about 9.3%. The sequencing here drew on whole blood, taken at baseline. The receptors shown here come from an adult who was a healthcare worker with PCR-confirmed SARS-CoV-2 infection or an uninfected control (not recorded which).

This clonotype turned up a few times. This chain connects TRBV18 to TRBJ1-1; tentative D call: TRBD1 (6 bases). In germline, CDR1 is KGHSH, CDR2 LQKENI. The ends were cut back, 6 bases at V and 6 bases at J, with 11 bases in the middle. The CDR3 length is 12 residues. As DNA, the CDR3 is TGTGCCAGCTCCAACAGGGAGGCTGAAGCTTTCTTT. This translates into CASSNREAEAFF. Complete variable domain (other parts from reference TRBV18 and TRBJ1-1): NAGVMQNPRHLVRRRGQEARLRCSPMKGHSHVYWYRQLPEEGLKFMVYLQKENIIDESGMPKERFSAEFPKEGPSILRIQQVVRGDSAAYFCASSNREAEAFFGQGTRLTVV.

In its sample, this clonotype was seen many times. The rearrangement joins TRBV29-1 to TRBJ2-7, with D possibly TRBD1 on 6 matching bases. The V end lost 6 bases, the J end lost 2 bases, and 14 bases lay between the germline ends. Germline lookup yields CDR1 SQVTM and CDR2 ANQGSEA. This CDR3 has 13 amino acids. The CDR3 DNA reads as TGCAGCGTCCGCGGACAGTTTACCTACGAGCAGTACTTC. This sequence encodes CSVRGQFTYEQYF.

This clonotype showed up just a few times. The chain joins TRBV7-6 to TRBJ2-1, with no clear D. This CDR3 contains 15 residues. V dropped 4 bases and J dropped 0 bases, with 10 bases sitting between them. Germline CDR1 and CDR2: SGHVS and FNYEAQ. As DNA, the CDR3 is TGTGCCAGCAGCTCCAGAGATTTCTCCTACAATGAGCAGTTCTTC. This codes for CASSSRDFSYNEQFF.

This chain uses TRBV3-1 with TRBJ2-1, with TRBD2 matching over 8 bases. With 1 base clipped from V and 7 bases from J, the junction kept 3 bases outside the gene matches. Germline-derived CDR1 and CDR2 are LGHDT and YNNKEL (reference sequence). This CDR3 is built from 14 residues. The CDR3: CASSQAGRVNEQFF. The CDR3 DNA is TGTGCCAGCAGCCAAGCCGGGAGGGTGAATGAGCAGTTCTTC.

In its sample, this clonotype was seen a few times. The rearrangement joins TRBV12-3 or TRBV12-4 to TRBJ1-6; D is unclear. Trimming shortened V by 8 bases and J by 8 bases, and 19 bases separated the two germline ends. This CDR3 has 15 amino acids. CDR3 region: CASFKGLLGDSPLHF. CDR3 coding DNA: TGTGCCAGCTTTAAAGGACTCCTTGGTGATTCACCCCTCCACTTT.

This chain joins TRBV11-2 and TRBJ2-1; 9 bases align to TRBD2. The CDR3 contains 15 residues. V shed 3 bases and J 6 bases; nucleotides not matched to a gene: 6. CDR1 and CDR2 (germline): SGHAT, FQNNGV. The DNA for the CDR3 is TGTGCCAGCAGCTTTAGCGGGAGTTCTTCCAATGAGCAGTTCTTC. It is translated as CASSFSGSSSNEQFF.

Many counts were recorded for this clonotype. The CDR3 DNA is TGTGCCAGACCGACAGGGGAGAACACTGAAGCTTTCTTT. Translated: CARPTGENTEAFF. This chain uses TRBV3-2 with TRBJ1-1; TRBD1, the table's D call, was not compared with the DNA. TRBV3-2 is designated a pseudogene. The CDR3 length is 13 residues.

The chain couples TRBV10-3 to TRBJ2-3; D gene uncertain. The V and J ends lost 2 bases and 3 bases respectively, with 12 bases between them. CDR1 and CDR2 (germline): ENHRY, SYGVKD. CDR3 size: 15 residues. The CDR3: CAISEDQAETDTQYF. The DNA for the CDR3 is TGTGCCATCAGTGAGGACCAGGCCGAAACAGATACGCAGTATTTT.

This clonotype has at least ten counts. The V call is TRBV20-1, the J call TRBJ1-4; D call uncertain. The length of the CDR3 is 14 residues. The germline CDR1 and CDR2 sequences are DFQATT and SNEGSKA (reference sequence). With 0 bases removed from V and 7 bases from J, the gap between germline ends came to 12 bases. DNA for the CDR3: TGCAGTGCTAGAGAAGCCGGGCGTGGTGAAAAACTGTTTTTT. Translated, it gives CSAREAGRGEKLFF.